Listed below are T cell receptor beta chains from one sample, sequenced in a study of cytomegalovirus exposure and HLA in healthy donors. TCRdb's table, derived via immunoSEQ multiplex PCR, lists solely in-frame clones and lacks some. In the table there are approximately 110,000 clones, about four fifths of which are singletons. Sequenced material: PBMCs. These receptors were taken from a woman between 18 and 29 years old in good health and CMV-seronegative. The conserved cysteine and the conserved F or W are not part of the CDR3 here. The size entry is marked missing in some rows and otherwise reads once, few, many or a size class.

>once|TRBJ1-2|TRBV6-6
ASSRKTGGTNYGYT
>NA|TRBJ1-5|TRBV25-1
ASSNMGIDQPQH
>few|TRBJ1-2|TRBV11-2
ASSFRGHGYT
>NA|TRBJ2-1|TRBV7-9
ASSYPGEAYNEQF
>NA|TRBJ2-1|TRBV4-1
ASSQGGIAGDGRNEQF
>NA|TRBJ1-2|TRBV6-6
ASSKDREANYGYT
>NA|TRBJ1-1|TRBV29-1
SVGGFMNTEAF
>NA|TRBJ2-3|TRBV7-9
ASSFSGTTDTQY
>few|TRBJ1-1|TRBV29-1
SVVWGETEAF
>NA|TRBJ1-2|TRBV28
ATANYGYT
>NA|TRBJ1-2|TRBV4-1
ASSPGGYGYT
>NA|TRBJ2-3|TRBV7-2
ASSTTSSGVIDTQY
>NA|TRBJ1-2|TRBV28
ASSLLGVGYT
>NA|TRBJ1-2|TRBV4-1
ASSRQTGQGNYGYT
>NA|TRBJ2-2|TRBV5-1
ASSSTGGVGELF
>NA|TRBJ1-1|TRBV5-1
ASSLRQGSPNTEAF
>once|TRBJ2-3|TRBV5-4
ASSFRASGSTDTQY
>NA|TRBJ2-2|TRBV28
ASSKQSTGELF
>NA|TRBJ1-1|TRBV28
ASSSPGSYTEAF
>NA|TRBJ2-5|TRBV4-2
ASSLGTSGNPGTQY
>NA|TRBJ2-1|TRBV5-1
ASSLIGDRRANEQF
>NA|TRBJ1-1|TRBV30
AWSVHRAEAF
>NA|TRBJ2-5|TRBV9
ASSVEGLAQETQY
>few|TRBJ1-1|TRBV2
ASDQSGMNTEAF
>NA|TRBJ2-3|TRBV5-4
ASSFLAGGGTDTQY
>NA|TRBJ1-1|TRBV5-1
ASSLGFTTVNTEAF
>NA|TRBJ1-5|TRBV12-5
ASGLVLGTGGPLSNQPQH
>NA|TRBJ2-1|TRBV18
ASSLSLGEISYNEQF
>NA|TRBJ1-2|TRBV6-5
ASSSYRTGYYGYT
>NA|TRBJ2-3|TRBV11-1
ASSSGQGDPRDTQY
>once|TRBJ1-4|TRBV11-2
ASSLQNNEKLF
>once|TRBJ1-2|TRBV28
ASSLPLATGVT
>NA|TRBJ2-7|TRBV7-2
ASSFPGLAGVDEQY
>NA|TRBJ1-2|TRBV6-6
ASSPEGTVKSYT
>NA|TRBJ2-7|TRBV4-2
ASSITSGRTEQY
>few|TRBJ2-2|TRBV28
ASRQTGVNTGELF
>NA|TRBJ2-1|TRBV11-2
ASSLVGPAQF
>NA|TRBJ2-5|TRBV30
AWSLQGVTKTQY
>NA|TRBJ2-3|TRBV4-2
ASSQDRTSVADTQY
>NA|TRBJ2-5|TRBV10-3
AISESTSLETQY
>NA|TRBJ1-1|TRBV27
ASSLSIRSMNTEAF
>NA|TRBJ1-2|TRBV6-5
ASSGDTVYGYT
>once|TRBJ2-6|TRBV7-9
ASRPGTGVPGANVLT
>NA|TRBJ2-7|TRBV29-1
SVEDRRRGGVNEQY
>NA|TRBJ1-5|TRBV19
ASSRPTGGGNQPQH
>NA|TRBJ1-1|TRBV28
ASSLSQTGNTEAF
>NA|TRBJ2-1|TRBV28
ASSLGLAGGLEQF
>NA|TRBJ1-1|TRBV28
ASSLGGSGVTEAF
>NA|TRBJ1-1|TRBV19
ASKMEGGTGNTEAF
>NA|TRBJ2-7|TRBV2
ATRQVTYEQY
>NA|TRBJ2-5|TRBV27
ASSLLGSQETQY
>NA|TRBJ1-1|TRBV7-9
ASSISPQGTEAF
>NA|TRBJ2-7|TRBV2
ASGDGTGSSYEQY
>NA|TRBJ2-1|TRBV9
ASSVRAGLNNEQF
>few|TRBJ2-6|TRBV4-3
ASSRIRTDLSGANVLT